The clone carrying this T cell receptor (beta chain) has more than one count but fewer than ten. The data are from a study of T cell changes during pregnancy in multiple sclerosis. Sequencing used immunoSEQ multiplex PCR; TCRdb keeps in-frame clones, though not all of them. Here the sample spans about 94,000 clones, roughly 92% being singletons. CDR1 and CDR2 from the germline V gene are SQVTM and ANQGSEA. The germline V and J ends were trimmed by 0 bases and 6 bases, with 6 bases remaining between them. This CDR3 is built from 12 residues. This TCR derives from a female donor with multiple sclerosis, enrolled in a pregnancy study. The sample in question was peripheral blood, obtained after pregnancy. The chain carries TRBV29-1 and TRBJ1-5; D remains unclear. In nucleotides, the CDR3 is TGCAGCGTTGAAGAGGGCAGTCAGCCCCAGCATTTT. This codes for CSVEEGSQPQHF. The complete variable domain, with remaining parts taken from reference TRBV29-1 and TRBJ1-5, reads SAVISQKPSRDICQRGTSLTIQCQVDSQVTMMFWYRQQPGQSLTLIATANQGSEATYESGFVIDKFPISRPNLTFSTLTVSNMSPEDSSIYLCSVEEGSQPQHFGDGTRLSIL.